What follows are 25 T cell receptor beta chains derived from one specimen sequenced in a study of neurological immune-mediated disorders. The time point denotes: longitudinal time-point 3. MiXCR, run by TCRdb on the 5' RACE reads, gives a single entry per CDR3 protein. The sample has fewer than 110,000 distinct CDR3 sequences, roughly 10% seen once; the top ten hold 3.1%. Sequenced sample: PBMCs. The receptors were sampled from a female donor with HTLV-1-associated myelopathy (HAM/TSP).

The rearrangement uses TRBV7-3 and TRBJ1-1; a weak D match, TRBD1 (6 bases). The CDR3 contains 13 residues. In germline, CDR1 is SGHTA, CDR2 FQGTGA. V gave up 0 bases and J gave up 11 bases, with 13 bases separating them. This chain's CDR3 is CASSLTGGARAFF. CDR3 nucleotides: TGTGCCAGCAGCTTAACGGGGGGCGCGAGGGCTTTCTTT. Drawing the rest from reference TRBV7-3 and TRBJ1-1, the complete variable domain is GAGVSQTPSNKVTEKGKYVELRCDPISGHTALYWYRQSLGQGPEFLIYFQGTGAADDSGLPNDRFFAVRPEGSVSTLKIQRTERGDSAVYLCASSLTGGARAFFGQGTRLTVV.

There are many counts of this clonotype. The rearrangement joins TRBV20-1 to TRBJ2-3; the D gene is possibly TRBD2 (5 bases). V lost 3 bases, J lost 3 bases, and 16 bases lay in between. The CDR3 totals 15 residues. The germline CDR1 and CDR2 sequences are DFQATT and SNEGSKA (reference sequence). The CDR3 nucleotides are TGCAGTGCTAGGGCCACTAGGTGGTGGACAGATACGCAGTATTTT. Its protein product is CSARATRWWTDTQYF.

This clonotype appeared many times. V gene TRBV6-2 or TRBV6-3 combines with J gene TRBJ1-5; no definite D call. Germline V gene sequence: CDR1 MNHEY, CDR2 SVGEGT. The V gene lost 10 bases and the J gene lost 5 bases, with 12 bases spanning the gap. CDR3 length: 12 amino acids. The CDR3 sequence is CATNDGYQPQHF. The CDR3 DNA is TGTGCCACCAACGACGGCTATCAGCCCCAGCATTTT.

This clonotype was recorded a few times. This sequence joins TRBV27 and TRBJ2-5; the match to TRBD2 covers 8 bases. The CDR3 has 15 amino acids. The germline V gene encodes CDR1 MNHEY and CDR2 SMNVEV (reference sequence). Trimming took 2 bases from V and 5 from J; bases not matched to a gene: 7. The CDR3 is CASSLQRGGRETQYF. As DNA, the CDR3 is TGTGCCAGCAGTTTACAACGGGGGGGTCGGGAGACCCAGTACTTC.

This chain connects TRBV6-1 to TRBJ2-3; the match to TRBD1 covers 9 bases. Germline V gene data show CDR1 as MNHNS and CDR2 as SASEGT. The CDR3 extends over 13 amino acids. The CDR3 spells CAVRDRATDTQYF. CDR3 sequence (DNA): TGTGCAGTCCGGGACAGGGCAACAGATACGCAGTATTTT.

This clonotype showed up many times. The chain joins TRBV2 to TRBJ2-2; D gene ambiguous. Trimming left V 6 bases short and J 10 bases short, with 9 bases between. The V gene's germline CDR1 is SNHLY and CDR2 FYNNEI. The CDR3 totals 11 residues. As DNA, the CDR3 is TGTGCCAGCAGAGCGTTTGTGGAGCTGTTTTTT. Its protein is CASRAFVELFF.

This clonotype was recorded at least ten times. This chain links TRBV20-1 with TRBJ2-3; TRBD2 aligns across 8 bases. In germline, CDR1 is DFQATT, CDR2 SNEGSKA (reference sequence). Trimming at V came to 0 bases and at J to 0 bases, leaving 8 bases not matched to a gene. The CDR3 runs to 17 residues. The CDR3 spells CSARDLGKRGSTDTQYF. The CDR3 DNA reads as TGCAGTGCTAGAGATCTGGGGAAGCGGGGGAGCACAGATACGCAGTATTTT.

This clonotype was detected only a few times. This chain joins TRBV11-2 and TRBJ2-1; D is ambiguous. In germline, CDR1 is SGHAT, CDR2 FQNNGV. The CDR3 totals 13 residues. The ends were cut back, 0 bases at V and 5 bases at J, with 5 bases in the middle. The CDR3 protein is CASSLDRNNEQFF. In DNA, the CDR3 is TGTGCCAGCAGCTTAGATAGGAACAATGAGCAGTTCTTC.

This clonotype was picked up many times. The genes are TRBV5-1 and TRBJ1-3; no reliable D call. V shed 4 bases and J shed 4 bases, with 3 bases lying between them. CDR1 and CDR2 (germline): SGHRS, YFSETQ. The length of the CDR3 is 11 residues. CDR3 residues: CASSGGNTIYF. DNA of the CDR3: TGCGCCAGCAGCGGAGGAAACACCATATATTTT.

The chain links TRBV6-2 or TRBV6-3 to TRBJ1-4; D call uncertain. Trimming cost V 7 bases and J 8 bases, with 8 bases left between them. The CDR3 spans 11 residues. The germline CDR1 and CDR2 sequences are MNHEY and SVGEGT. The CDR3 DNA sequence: TGTGCCAGCACCCAGAACGAAAAACTGTTTTTT. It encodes CASTQNEKLFF.

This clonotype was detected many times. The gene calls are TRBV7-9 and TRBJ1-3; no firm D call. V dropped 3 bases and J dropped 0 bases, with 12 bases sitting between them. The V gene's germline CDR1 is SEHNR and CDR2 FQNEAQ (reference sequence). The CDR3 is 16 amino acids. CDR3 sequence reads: CASSFLVRFSGNTIYF. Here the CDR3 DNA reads TGTGCCAGCAGCTTTTTAGTCAGATTCTCTGGAAACACCATATATTTT.

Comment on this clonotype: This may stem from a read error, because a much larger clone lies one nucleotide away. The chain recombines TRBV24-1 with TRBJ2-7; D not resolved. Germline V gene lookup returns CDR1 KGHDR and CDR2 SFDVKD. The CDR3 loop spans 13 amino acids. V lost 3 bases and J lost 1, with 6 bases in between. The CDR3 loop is CATSDGKSYEQYF. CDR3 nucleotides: TGTGCCACCAGTGATGGCAAATCCTACGAGCAGTACTTC.

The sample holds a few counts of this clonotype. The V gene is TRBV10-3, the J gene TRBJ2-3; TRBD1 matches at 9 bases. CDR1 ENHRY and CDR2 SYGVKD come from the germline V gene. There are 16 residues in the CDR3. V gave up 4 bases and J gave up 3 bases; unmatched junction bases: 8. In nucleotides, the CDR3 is TGTGCCATCAGTGTATCCCGACAGGGGGTAACAGATACGCAGTATTTT. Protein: CAISVSRQGVTDTQYF.

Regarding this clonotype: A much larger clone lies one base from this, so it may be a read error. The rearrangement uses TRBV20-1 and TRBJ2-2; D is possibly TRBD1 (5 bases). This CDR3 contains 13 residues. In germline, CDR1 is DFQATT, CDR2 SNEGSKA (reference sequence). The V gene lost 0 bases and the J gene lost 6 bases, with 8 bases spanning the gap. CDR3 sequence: CSARDWGPGELFF. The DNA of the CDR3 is TGCAGTGCTAGAGATTGGGGCCCCGGGGAGCTGTTTTTT.

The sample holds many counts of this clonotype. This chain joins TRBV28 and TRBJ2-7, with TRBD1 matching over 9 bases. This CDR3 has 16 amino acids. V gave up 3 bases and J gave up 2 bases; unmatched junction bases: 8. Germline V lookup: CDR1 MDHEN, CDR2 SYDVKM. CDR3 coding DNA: TGTGCCAGCAGTTTTTCCGGGACAGGGTTCACCTACGAGCAGTACTTC. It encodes CASSFSGTGFTYEQYF.

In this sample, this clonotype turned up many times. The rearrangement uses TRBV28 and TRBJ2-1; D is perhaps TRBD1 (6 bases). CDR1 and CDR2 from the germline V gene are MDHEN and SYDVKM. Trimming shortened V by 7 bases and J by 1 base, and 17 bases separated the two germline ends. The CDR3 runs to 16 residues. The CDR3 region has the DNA TGTGCCAGCACCCCCAGGGGCAGTTTATCCTACAATGAGCAGTTCTTC. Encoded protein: CASTPRGSLSYNEQFF.

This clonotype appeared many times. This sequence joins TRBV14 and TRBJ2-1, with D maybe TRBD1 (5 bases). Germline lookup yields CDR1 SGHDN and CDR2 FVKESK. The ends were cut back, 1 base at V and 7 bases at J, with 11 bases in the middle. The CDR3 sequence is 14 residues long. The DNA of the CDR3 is TGTGCCAGCAGCCAAGCGTCCAGGGTGAATGAGCAGTTCTTC. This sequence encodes CASSQASRVNEQFF.

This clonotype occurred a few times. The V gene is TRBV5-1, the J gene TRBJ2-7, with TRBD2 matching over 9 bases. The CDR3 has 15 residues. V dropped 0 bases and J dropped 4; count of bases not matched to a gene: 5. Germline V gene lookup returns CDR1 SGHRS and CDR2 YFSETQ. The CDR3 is CASSLGASGVYEQYF. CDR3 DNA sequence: TGCGCCAGCAGCTTGGGGGCTAGCGGGGTGTACGAGCAGTACTTC.

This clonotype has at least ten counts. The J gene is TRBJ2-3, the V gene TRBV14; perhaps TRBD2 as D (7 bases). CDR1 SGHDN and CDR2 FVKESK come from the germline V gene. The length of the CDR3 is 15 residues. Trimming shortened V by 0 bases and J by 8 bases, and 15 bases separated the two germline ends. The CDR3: CASSQEGGALGTQYF. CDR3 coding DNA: TGTGCCAGCAGCCAAGAGGGGGGGGCGCTGGGTACGCAGTATTTT.

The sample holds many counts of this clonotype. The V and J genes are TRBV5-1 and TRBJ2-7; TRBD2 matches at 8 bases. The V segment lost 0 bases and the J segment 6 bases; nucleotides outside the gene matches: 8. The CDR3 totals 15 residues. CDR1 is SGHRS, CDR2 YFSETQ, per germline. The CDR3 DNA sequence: TGCGCCAGCAGCTTGGAGGGGACTAGATTAGGCGAGCAGTACTTC. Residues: CASSLEGTRLGEQYF.

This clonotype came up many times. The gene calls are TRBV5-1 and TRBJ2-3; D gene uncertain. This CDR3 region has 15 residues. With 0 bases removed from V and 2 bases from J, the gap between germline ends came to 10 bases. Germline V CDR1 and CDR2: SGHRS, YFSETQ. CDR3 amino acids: CASSLVLGVTDTQYF. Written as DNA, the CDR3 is TGCGCCAGCAGCTTGGTGCTGGGCGTCACAGATACGCAGTATTTT.

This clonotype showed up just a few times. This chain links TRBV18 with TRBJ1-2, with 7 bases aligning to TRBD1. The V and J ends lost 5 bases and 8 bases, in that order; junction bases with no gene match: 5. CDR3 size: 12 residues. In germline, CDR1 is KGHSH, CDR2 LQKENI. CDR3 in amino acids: CASSTTGTGYTF. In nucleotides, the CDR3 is TGTGCCAGCTCAACGACAGGGACCGGCTACACCTTC.

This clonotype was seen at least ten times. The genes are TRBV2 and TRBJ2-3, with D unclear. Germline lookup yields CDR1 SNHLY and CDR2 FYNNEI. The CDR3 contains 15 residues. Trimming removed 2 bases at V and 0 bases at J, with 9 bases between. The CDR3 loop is CASSEFLLSTDTQYF. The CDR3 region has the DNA TGTGCCAGCAGTGAATTTTTGCTTAGCACAGATACGCAGTATTTT.

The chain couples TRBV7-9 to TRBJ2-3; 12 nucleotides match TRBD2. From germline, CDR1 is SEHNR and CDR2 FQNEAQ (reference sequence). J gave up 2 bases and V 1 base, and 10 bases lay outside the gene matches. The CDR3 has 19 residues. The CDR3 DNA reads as TGTGCCAGCAGCTTAGGCCGAGCACTAGCGGGGGGACACACAGATACGCAGTATTTT. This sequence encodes CASSLGRALAGGHTDTQYF.

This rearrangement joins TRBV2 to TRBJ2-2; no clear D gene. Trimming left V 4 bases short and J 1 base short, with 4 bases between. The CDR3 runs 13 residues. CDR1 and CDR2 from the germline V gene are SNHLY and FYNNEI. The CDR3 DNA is TGTGCCAGCAGTGTCGAGAACACCGGGGAGCTGTTTTTT. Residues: CASSVENTGELFF.